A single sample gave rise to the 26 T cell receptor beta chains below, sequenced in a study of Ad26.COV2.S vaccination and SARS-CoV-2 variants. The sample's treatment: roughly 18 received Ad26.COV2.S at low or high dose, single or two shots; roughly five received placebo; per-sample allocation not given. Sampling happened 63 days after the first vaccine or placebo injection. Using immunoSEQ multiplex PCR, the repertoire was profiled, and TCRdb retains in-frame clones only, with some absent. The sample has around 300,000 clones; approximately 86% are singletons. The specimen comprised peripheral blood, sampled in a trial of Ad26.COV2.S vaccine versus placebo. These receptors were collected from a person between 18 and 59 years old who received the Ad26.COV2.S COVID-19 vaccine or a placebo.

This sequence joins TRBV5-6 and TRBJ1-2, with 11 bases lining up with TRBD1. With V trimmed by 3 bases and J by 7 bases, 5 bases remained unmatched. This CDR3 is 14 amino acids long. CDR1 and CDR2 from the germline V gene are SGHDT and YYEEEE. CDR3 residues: CASSSGQGASGYTF. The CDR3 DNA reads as TGTGCCAGCAGCTCCGGACAGGGGGCATCTGGCTACACCTTC.

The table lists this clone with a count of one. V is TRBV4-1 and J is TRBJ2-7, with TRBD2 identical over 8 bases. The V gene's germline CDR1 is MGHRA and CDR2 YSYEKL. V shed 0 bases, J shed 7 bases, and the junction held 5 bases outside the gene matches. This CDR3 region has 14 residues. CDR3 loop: CASSQDRGGEEQYF. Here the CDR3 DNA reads TGCGCCAGCAGCCAAGATCGGGGGGGGGAAGAGCAGTACTTC.

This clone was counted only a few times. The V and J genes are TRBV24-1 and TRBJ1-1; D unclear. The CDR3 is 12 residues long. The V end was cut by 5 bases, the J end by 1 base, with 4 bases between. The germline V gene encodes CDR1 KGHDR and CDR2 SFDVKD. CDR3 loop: CATSVGNTEAFF. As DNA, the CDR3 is TGTGCCACCAGTGTGGGGAACACTGAAGCTTTCTTT.

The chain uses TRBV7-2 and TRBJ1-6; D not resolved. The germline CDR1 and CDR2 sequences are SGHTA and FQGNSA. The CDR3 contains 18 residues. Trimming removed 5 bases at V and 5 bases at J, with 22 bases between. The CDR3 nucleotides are TGTGCCAGCAGCCCTAGAGGTTTCTCCCAATTGGATAATTCACCCCTCCACTTT. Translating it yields CASSPRGFSQLDNSPLHF.

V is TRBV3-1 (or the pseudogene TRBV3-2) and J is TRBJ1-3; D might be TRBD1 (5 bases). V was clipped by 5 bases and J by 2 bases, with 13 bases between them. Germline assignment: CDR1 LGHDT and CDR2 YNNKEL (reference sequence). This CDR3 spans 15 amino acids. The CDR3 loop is CASSKRGDPGNTIYF. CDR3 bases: TGTGCCAGCAGCAAAAGAGGGGATCCTGGAAACACCATATATTTT.

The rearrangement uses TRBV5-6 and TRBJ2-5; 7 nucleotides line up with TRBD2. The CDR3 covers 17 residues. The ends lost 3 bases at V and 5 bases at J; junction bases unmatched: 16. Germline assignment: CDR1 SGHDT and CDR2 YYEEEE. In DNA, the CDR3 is TGTGCCAGCAGCTCTAGACTGGGAGGGCGTCGGAGGGAGACCCAGTACTTC. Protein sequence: CASSSRLGGRRRETQYF.

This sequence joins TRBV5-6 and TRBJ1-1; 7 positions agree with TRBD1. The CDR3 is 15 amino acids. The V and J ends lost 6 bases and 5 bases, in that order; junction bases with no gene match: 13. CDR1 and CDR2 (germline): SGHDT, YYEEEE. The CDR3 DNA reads TGTGCCAGCACCTTAATACAGGGGCGACGGACTGAAGCTTTCTTT. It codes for CASTLIQGRRTEAFF. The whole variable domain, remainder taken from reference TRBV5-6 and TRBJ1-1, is DAGVTQSPTHLIKTRGQQVTLRCSPKSGHDTVSWYQQALGQGPQFIFQYYEEEERQRGNFPDRFSGHQFPNYSSELNVNALLLGDSALYLCASTLIQGRRTEAFFGQGTRLTVV.

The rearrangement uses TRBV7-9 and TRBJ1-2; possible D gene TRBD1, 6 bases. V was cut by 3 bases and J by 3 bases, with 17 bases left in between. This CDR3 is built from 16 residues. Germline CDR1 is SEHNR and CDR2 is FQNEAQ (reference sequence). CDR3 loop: CASSLEQGGTHYGYTF. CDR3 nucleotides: TGTGCCAGCAGCTTGGAACAGGGAGGAACCCACTATGGCTACACCTTC.

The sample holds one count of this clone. CDR3 nucleotides: TGTGCTAGTGGTTTGACTAGCGGGGGGGGAGAGACCCAGTACTTC. This sequence encodes CASGLTSGGGETQYF. This sequence joins TRBV12-5 and TRBJ2-5, with TRBD2 matching 13 bases. The CDR3 consists of 15 residues. The ends lost 2 bases at V and 4 bases at J; junction bases unmatched: 1. Germline values: CDR1 LGHNT, CDR2 FRNRAP.

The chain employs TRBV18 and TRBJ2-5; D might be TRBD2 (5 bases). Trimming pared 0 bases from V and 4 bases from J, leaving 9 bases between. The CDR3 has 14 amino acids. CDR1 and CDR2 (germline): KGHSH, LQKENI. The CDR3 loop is CASSPPGLRETQYF. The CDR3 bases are TGTGCCAGCTCACCACCAGGACTCAGAGAGACCCAGTACTTC.

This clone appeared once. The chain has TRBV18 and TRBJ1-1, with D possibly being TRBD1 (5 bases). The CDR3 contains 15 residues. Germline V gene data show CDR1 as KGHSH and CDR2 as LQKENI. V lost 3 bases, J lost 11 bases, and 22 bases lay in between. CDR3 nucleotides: TGTGCCAGCTCACCCCTCCGGGGGACCAAAGACCGGGCTTTCTTT. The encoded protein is CASSPLRGTKDRAFF.

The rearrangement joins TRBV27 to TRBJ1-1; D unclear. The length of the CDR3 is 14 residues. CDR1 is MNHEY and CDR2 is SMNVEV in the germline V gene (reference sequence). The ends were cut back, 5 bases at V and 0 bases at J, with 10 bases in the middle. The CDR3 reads CASSQTVMNTEAFF. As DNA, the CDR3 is TGTGCCAGCAGTCAAACAGTAATGAACACTGAAGCTTTCTTT.

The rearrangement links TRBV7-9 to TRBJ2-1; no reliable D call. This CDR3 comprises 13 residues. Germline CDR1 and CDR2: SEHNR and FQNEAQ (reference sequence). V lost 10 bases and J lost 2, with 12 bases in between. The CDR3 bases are TGTGCCAACCACCAAGGCCCCTACAATGAGCAGTTCTTC. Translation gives CANHQGPYNEQFF. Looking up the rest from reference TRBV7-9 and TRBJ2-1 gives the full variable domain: DTGVSQNPRHKITKRGQNVTFRCDPISEHNRLYWYRQTLGQGPEFLTYFQNEAQLEKSRLLSDRFSAERPKGSFSTLEIQRTEQGDSAMYLCANHQGPYNEQFFGPGTRLTVL.

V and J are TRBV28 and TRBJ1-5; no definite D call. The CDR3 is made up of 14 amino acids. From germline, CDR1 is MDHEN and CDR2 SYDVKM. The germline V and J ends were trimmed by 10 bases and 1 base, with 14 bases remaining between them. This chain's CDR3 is CATVTPGSNQPQHF. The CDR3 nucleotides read TGTGCCACCGTAACACCAGGCAGCAATCAGCCCCAGCATTTT.

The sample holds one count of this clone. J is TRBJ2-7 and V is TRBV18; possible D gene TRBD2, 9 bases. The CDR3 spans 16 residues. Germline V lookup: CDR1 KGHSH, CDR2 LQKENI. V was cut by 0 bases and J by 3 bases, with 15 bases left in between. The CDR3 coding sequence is TGTGCCAGCTCACCACCACCTAGCGGGACAGGCTACGAGCAGTACTTC. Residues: CASSPPPSGTGYEQYF.

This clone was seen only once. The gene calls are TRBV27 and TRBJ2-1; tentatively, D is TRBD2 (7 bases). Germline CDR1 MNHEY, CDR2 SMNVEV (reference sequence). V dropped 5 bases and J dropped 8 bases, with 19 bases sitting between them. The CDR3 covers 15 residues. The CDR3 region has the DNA TGTGCCAGCAGTGGGGGGGCGGCGGGAACATATGAGCAGTTCTTC. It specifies CASSGGAAGTYEQFF.

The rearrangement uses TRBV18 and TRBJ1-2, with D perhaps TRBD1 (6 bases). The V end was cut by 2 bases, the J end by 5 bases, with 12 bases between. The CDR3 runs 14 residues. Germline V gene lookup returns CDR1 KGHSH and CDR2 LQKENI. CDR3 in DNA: TGTGCCAGCTCACCAGAGGGGGTCGGGTATGGCTACACCTTC. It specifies CASSPEGVGYGYTF.

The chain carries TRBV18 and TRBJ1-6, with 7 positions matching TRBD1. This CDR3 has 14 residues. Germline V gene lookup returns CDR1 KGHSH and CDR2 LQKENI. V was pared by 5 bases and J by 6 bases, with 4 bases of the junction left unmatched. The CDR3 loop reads CASSLGQFNSPLHF. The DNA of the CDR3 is TGTGCCAGCTCATTGGGACAGTTTAATTCACCCCTCCACTTT.

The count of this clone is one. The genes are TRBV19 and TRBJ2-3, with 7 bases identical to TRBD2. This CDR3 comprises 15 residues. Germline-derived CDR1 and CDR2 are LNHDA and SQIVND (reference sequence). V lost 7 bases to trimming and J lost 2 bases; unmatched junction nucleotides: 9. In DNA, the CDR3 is TGTGCCAGTACCCGGGGGGATAACCCCACAGATACGCAGTATTTT. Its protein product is CASTRGDNPTDTQYF.

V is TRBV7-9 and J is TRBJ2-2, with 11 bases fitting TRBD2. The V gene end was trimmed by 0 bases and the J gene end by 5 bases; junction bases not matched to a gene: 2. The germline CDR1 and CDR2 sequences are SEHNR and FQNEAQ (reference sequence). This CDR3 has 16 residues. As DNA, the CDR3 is TGTGCCAGCAGCTTAGCGCTAGCGGGGGGTACCGGGGAGCTGTTTTTT. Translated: CASSLALAGGTGELFF.

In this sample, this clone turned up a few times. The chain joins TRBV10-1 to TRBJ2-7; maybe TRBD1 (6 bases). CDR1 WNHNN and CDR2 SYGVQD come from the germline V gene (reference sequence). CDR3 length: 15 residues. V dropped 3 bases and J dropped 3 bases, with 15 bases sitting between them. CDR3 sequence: CASSESGTSYYEQYF. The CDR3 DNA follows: TGCGCCAGCAGTGAATCCGGGACAAGCTACTACGAGCAGTACTTC.

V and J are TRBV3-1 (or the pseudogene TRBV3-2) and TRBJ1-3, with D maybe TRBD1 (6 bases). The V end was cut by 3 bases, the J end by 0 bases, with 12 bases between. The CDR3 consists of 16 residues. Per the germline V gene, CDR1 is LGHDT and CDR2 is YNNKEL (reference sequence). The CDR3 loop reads CASSQAGAYSGNTIYF. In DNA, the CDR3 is TGTGCCAGCAGCCAGGCAGGGGCCTACTCTGGAAACACCATATATTTT.

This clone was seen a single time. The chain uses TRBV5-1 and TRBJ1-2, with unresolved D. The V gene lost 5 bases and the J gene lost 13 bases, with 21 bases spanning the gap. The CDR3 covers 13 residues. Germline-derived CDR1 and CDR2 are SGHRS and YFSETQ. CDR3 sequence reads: CASRAEVGKESTF. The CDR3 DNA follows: TGCGCCAGCAGGGCCGAAGTAGGGAAAGAAAGCACCTTC.

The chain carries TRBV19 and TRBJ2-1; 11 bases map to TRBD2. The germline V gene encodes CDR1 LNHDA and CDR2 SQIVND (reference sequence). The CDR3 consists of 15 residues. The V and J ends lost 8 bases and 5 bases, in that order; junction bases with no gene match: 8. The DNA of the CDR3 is TGTGCCAGTTGGACTAGCGGGTGGGATCACAATGAGCAGTTCTTC. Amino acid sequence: CASWTSGWDHNEQFF. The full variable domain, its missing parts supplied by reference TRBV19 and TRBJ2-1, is DGGITQSPKYLFRKEGQNVTLSCEQNLNHDAMYWYRQDPGQGLRLIYYSQIVNDFQKGDIAEGYSVSREKKESFPLTVTSAQKNPTAFYLCASWTSGWDHNEQFFGPGTRLTVL.

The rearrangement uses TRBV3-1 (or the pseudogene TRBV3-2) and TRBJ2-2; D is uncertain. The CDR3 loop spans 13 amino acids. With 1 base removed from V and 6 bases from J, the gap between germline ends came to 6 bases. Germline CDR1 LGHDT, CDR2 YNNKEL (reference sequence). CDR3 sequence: CASSQVLPGELFF. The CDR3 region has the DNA TGTGCCAGCAGCCAAGTACTTCCCGGGGAGCTGTTTTTT.

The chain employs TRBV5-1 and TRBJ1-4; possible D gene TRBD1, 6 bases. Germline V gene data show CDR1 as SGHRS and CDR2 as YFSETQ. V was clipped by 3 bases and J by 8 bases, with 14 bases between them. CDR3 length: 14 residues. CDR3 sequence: CASSSRGGDEKLFF. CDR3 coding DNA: TGCGCCAGCAGCTCCAGGGGTGGCGACGAAAAACTGTTTTTT.